This TCR beta chain was profiled in a study of graft-versus-host responses after intestinal transplantation. Study results and caveats: Allograft clonal ratios (graft-versus-host to host-versus-graft) were high in patients who had graft-donor T cell macrochimerism.

Here immunoSEQ multiplex PCR was the method, and the copy in TCRdb shows in-frame clones only, minus some. The data show more than 15,000 clones, with around 86% seen just once and 40% to 60% held by the top ten. As to this clone: As yet, its antigen is unknown.

Germline V CDR1 and CDR2: MNHNS, SASEGT. The junction had 23 bases not matched to a gene; V was cut back by 4 bases and J by 6 bases. The CDR3 consists of 19 residues. The sample was bone marrow, taken approximately 120 days after transplant. This TCR came from a human patient who received an intestinal transplant, so some T cells may come from the graft donor. This chain connects TRBV6-1 to TRBJ2-7, with 8 bases aligning to TRBD2. CDR3 in amino acids: CASSARTSGLAGSPLEQYF. The CDR3 nucleotides are TGTGCCAGCAGTGCTAGGACGTCCGGCTTAGCGGGATCCCCTCTCGAGCAGTACTTC.